One and the same sample provided the 24 T cell receptor beta chains below, sequenced in a study of tumor-infiltrating lymphocytes in primary liver carcinoma. Unsorted whole blood supplied the RNA, and germline DNA was extracted too. Priming with a constant-region primer yielded TCR beta cDNA from about 540 ng total RNA. Three-round nested multiplex PCR performed with slightly modified ARM-PCR produced the TCR beta libraries. A C-beta reverse primer and TRBV1-TRBV30 forward primers served in each of the first two PCR rounds, at about 10 cycles apiece. A single record per CDR3 protein comes from TCRdb applying MiXCR to the multiplex PCR reads. This sample has about 320,000 distinct CDR3 sequences, with 50% to 60% found just once. The material sequenced was peripheral blood. The receptors shown here come from a woman under 40 with primary liver carcinoma and hepatitis B virus infection.

In the case of this clonotype: This clone may be a read error of a much larger clone one base away. The chain employs TRBV29-1 and TRBJ1-1; D is unclear. The CDR3 sequence is 10 residues long. Per the germline V gene, CDR1 is SQVTM and CDR2 is ANQGSEA. Trimming pared 5 bases from V and 6 bases from J, leaving 7 bases between. The CDR3 is CSVWEAEAFF. The DNA for the CDR3 is TGCAGCGTTTGGGAGGCTGAAGCTTTCTTT.

This chain connects TRBV11-3 to TRBJ2-1; D is unclear. With 8 bases removed from V and 6 bases from J, the gap between germline ends came to 14 bases. Germline assignment: CDR1 SGHNT and CDR2 YENEEA. This CDR3 has 13 residues. CDR3 amino acids: CASALTSCNEQFF. CDR3 DNA: TGTGCCAGCGCACTAACCTCGTGCAATGAGCAGTTCTTC.

This clonotype was recorded at least ten times. The V and J genes are TRBV29-1 and TRBJ2-7, with a weak D call TRBD1 (6 bases). CDR3 length: 12 amino acids. Trimming shortened V by 6 bases and J by 5 bases, and 14 bases separated the two germline ends. Germline V gives CDR1 SQVTM, CDR2 ANQGSEA. The CDR3 DNA reads as TGCAGCGTCCCGGGACAAAGGGACGAGCAGTACTTC. It translates to CSVPGQRDEQYF.

This clonotype appeared once. At one of its ends the junction is not consistent with the germline gene, which may arise from a read error. V gene TRBV28 combines with J gene TRBJ2-5; perhaps D is TRBD1 or TRBD2 (5 bases each). This CDR3 spans 15 amino acids. Germline-derived CDR1 and CDR2 are MDHEN and SYDVKM. This CDR3 is CVSSGARGAQETQYF. CDR3 nucleotides: TGTGTCAGCAGTGGCGCCCGAGGGGCTCAAGAGACCCAGTACTTC.

This clonotype was observed many times. The chain has TRBV12-3 or TRBV12-4 and TRBJ2-5, with unresolved D. The CDR3 contains 13 residues. The V end lost 7 bases, the J end lost 2 bases, and 11 bases lay between the germline ends. This CDR3 is CASNVAVQETQYF. The CDR3 DNA is TGTGCCAGCAATGTAGCTGTTCAAGAGACCCAGTACTTC.

Turning to this clonotype: This could be a read error, since a much larger clone is one nucleotide away. The CDR3 loop reads CASSESGGITDTQYF. CDR3 sequence (DNA): TGTGCCAGCAGTGAATCAGGGGGCATTACAGATACGCAGTATTTT. V gene TRBV6-1 combines with J gene TRBJ2-3; 8 nucleotides line up with TRBD1. Germline V CDR1 and CDR2: MNHNS, SASEGT. The trim removed 2 bases at V and 3 bases at J, leaving 4 bases unmatched. The CDR3 spans 15 residues.

CDR3 in amino acids: CASSLWTGGNTIYF. CDR3 nucleotides: TGTGCCAGCAGTTTATGGACAGGAGGGAACACCATATATTTT. The rearrangement joins TRBV12-3 or TRBV12-4 to TRBJ1-3, with 7 bases aligning to TRBD1. The CDR3 is made up of 14 amino acids. V lost 2 bases, J lost 7 bases, and 5 bases stayed unmatched.

With regard to this clonotype: A much bigger clone sits one base away, suggesting this may be a read error. This rearrangement joins TRBV29-1 to TRBJ1-2; TRBD1 might be the D (5 bases). CDR3 length equals 13 residues. V was clipped by 4 bases and J by 8 bases, with 17 bases between them. Germline V gives CDR1 SQVTM, CDR2 ANQGSEA. CDR3 protein: CSVATKKNRGYTF. The CDR3 bases are TGCAGCGTTGCCACCAAGAAGAACAGGGGCTACACCTTC.

This clonotype showed up many times. J is TRBJ1-2 and V is TRBV6-2 or TRBV6-3; TRBD1 aligns across 9 bases. Germline values: CDR1 MNHEY, CDR2 SVGEGT. V trimming: 6 bases; J trimming: 7 bases; junction bases outside the gene matches: 9. The CDR3 runs 14 residues. For the CDR3, the DNA is TGTGCCAGCAGGGTCACAGGGGGCCGCGGTGGCTACACCTTC. Translation: CASRVTGGRGGYTF.

As for this clonotype: At one end, the junction sequence differs from germline, possibly due to a read error. V usage is TRBV11-2 and J usage is TRBJ1-4; D perhaps matches TRBD1 (6 bases). The CDR3 runs 15 residues. Germline V gene sequence: CDR1 SGHAT, CDR2 FQNNGV. CDR3 sequence: CASSLRGLPNEKLSF. As DNA, the CDR3 is TGTGCCAGTAGCCTCAGGGGTCTCCCTAATGAAAAACTGTCTTTT.

The sample holds a few counts of this clonotype. The chain recombines TRBV25-1 with TRBJ2-2; tentative D call: TRBD2 (5 bases). The CDR3 is 15 residues long. Germline loops: CDR1 MGHDK, CDR2 SYGVNS. Trimming stripped 4 bases from V and 7 bases from J, with 16 bases between. CDR3 loop: CASSGKGQRSGELFF. Written as DNA, the CDR3 is TGTGCCAGCAGTGGCAAGGGCCAGCGGAGCGGGGAGCTGTTTTTT. Supplemented by reference TRBV25-1 and TRBJ2-2, the full variable domain reads EADIYQTPRYLVIGTGKKITLECSQTMGHDKMYWYQQDPGMELHLIHYSYGVNSTEKGDLSSESTVSRIRTEHFPLTLESARPSHTSQYLCASSGKGQRSGELFFGEGSRLTVL.

The chain carries TRBV6-5 and TRBJ2-1, with D unclear. CDR1 is MNHEY and CDR2 is SVGAGI in the germline V gene. The CDR3 contains 13 residues. V lost 0 bases and J lost 8, with 8 bases in between. CDR3 in amino acids: CASSYSPEDEQFF. CDR3 in DNA: TGTGCCAGCAGTTACTCCCCTGAGGATGAGCAGTTCTTC.

Comments on this clonotype: A much larger clone is a single base away; this may be a read error. The chain has TRBV29-1 and TRBJ2-1; D tentatively fits TRBD1 or TRBD2 (5 bases each). The CDR3 covers 15 residues. Looked up from germline, CDR1 is SQVTM and CDR2 is ANQGSEA. Trimming cost V 3 bases and J 7 bases, with 19 bases left between them. CDR3: CSVEVAATEGNEQFF. CDR3 nucleotide sequence: TGCAGCGTTGAGGTCGCGGCGACCGAGGGGAATGAGCAGTTCTTC.

On this clonotype: A much larger clone sits a single nucleotide away, making a read error possible. The V and J genes are TRBV12-3 or TRBV12-4 and TRBJ2-7; D not certain. The CDR3 has 13 amino acids. The CDR3 sequence is CAISLGGPYEQYF. The CDR3 DNA reads TGTGCCATCAGTTTAGGCGGACCCTACGAGCAGTACTTC.

This clonotype occurred a few times. The rearrangement links TRBV10-1 to TRBJ2-5; TRBD1 matches 7 bases. CDR1 is WNHNN, CDR2 SYGVQD, per germline (reference sequence). V trimming: 6 bases; J trimming: 2 bases; junction bases outside the gene matches: 3. The CDR3 runs 13 residues. The CDR3 sequence is CASRMGQQETQYF. The CDR3 coding sequence is TGCGCCAGCAGGATGGGACAGCAAGAGACCCAGTACTTC.

As to this clonotype: This may be a read error, as it is one base from a much larger clone. In this CDR3 the conserved last residue, phenylalanine or tryptophan, is missing, so a read error is likely. The chain combines TRBV28 with TRBJ2-2, with 11 nucleotides matching TRBD1. V was pared by 4 bases and J by 4 bases, with 5 bases of the junction left unmatched. The germline gives CDR1 MDHEN, CDR2 SYDVKM. The CDR3 sequence is 16 residues long. CDR3 amino acids: CASSWTGGGRTGELFL. The CDR3 nucleotides read TGTGCCAGCAGTTGGACAGGGGGCGGACGCACCGGGGAGCTGTTTCTT.

Remarks on this clonotype: No conserved phenylalanine or tryptophan ends this CDR3, so it is likely a read error. The gene calls are TRBV29-1 and TRBJ1-2; unclear D gene. The CDR3 runs 12 residues. Germline V CDR1 and CDR2: SQVTM, ANQGSEA. DNA of the CDR3: TGTAGAGTTAGCCACAGCACCTATGGCTACACCTCC. As protein: CRVSHSTYGYTS.

In the case of this clonotype: Germline is not matched at one junction end, which may reflect a read error. The rearrangement joins TRBV12-5 to TRBJ2-3; TRBD2 matches at 8 bases. The V gene's germline CDR1 is LGHNT and CDR2 FRNRAP. The CDR3 sequence is 17 residues long. Here the CDR3 DNA reads TGTGTTAGTGGTTCCGCCTCGCAAGCGGGAGAATCGGGTACGCAGTATTTT. It specifies CVSGSASQAGESGTQYF.

Comments on this clonotype: This may arise from a read error, as a much more abundant clone is one base away. The chain combines TRBV4-3 with TRBJ1-2; a possible D gene is TRBD1 (6 bases). Trimming took 0 bases from V and 7 from J, leaving 15 bases between them. This CDR3 is built from 15 residues. The germline V gene encodes CDR1 LGHNA and CDR2 YSLEER. Here the CDR3 reads CASSQDLRGEFGYTF. CDR3 DNA sequence: TGCGCCAGCAGCCAAGATTTAAGGGGGGAGTTTGGCTACACCTTC.

This chain joins TRBV11-2 and TRBJ2-1, with 8 bases aligning to TRBD2. The germline V gene encodes CDR1 SGHAT and CDR2 FQNNGV. The junction had 15 bases not matched to a gene; V was cut back by 3 bases and J by 8 bases. The CDR3 is 17 residues long. The chain's CDR3 is CASSLGLVGGSRDEQFF. The CDR3 coding sequence is TGTGCCAGCAGCTTGGGACTAGTGGGAGGCTCCCGGGATGAGCAGTTCTTC. Together with reference TRBV11-2 and TRBJ2-1, the CDR3 gives the full variable domain: EAGVAQSPRYKIIEKRQSVAFWCNPISGHATLYWYQQILGQGPKLLIQFQNNGVVDDSQLPKDRFSAERLKGVDSTLKIQPAKLEDSAVYLCASSLGLVGGSRDEQFFGPGTRLTVL.

A note on this clonotype: A much larger clonotype is one base distant, so this may be a read error. This chain uses TRBV29-1 with TRBJ1-5; the match to TRBD1 covers 8 bases. CDR1 SQVTM and CDR2 ANQGSEA come from the germline V gene. This CDR3 has 13 amino acids. The CDR3 DNA is TGCAGCGCTGAAGTACAGGGGGATCAGCCCCAGCATTTT. This translates into CSAEVQGDQPQHF.

At least ten counts were recorded for this clonotype. The chain recombines TRBV6-2 or TRBV6-3 with TRBJ2-1; D remains unclear. CDR1 is MNHEY, CDR2 SVGEGT, per germline. This CDR3 is built from 12 residues. The V gene lost 0 bases and the J gene lost 10 bases, with 7 bases spanning the gap. DNA of the CDR3: TGTGCCAGCAGTTACTCTTCGTGGGAGCAGTTCTTC. Its protein is CASSYSSWEQFF.

The V call is TRBV6-2 or TRBV6-3, the J call TRBJ2-2; TRBD1 is a possible D gene (6 bases). The V gene's germline CDR1 is MNHEY and CDR2 SVGEGT. The CDR3 contains 14 residues. Trimming took 10 bases from V and 2 from J, leaving 14 bases between them. CDR3 in amino acids: CAIRDTRNTGELFF. The CDR3 nucleotides read TGTGCCATCAGGGACACAAGAAACACCGGGGAGCTGTTTTTT.

This clonotype has just one count. This could be a read error, since a much larger clone is one nucleotide away. This sequence joins TRBV29-1 and TRBJ2-7; TRBD2 is a possible D gene (6 bases). The CDR3 is 11 amino acids. Per the germline V gene, CDR1 is SQVTM and CDR2 is ANQGSEA. This CDR3 is CSVDGGYEEYF. The CDR3 nucleotides read TGCAGCGTTGATGGAGGGTACGAGGAGTACTTC.